This T cell receptor (beta chain) was profiled in a study of PD-L1 blockade in urothelial cancer. Time point in this sample: peripheral blood 6 weeks after treatment start. TCRdb's table, derived via immunoSEQ multiplex PCR, lists solely in-frame clones and lacks some. The sample lists approximately 83,000 clones, roughly 80% occurring once. The germline V and J ends were trimmed by 2 bases and 5 bases, with 11 bases remaining between them. CDR3 size: 14 residues. Germline CDR1 reads SGHNT; CDR2 reads YENEEA. The chain couples TRBV11-3 to TRBJ2-3, with D hard to call. This clonotype originated in a man between 65 and 85 years old with urothelial cancer. This specimen was PBMCs, taken around atezolizumab (anti-PD-L1) treatment. In DNA, the CDR3 is TGTGCCAGCAGCTTAAGTACCTCAGGAGATACGCAGTATTTT. Translation gives CASSLSTSGDTQYF.